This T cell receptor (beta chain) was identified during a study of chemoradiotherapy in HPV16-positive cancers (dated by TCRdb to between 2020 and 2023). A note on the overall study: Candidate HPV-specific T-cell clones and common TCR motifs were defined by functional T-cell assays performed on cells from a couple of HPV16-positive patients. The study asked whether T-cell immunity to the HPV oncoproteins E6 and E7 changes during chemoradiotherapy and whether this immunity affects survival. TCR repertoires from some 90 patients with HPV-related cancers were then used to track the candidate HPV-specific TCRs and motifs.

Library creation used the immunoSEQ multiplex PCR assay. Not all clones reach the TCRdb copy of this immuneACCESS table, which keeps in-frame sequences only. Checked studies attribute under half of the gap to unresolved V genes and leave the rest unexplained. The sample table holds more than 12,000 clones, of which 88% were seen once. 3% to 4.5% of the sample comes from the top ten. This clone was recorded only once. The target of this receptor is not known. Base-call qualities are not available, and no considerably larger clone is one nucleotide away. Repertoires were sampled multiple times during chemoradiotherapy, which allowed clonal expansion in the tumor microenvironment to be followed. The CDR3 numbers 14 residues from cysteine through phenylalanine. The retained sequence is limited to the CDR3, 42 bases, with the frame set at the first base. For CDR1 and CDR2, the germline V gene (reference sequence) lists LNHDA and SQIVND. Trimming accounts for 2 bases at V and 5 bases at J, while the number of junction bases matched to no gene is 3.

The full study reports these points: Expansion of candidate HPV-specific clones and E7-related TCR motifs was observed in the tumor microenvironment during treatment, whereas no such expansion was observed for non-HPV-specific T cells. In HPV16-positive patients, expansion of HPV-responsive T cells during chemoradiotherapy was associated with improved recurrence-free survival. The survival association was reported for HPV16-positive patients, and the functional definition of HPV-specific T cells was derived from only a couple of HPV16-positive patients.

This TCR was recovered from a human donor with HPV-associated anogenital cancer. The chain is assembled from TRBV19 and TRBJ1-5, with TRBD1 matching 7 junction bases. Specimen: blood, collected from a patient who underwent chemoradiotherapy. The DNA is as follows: TGTGCCAGTAGTATACGACAGGGCGATCAGCCCCAGCATTTT. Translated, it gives CASSIRQGDQPQHF.